This T cell receptor (beta chain) emerged from a study of cytomegalovirus exposure and HLA in healthy donors. V was clipped by 0 bases and J by 4 bases; unmatched bases: 5. CDR1 and CDR2 from the germline V gene are MNHEY and SMNVEV (reference sequence). The CDR3 has 15 residues. The PCR contained 60 Vbeta and 13 Jbeta primers. Measured with immunoSEQ multiplex PCR; TCRdb has only the in-frame clones, and not every one. The data show around 130,000 clones, approximately 8% seen once. The clonotype comes from a woman in her 40s in good health and CMV-seropositive. Sequenced material: PBMCs. J is TRBJ1-2 and V is TRBV27, with TRBD1 matching over 7 bases. This CDR3 is CASSLSYRGSYGYTF. Written as DNA, the CDR3 is TGTGCCAGCAGTTTATCGTACAGGGGTTCCTATGGCTACACCTTC.